This T cell receptor (beta chain) emerged from a study of blood T cell repertoires in COVID-19. For the study at large: T cells, B-cell-depleted T cells, or PBMCs supplied cDNA or gDNA.

The germline CDR1 and CDR2 sequences are LGHDT and YNNKEL (reference sequence). With 2 bases removed from V and 4 bases from J, the gap between germline ends came to 5 bases. The CDR3 is 12 residues long. Per the original data handling: Reference gene primer amplification yielded estimated nucleated cell counts. TCRdb's copy holds only in-frame clones and misses some; the assay was immunoSEQ multiplex PCR. V and J calls and clone size are as listed in that table; D and trimming were resolved from the DNA. Among 110,000 or so clones listed, less than 90% were seen once. The receptor's source is a man aged 45-60 years with acute or convalescent COVID-19. The sample was peripheral blood. This chain uses TRBV3-1 (or the pseudogene TRBV3-2) with TRBJ1-2, with D uncertain. CDR3 in amino acids: CASSQSSYGYTF. DNA of the CDR3: TGTGCCAGCAGCCAATCCAGCTATGGCTACACCTTC.